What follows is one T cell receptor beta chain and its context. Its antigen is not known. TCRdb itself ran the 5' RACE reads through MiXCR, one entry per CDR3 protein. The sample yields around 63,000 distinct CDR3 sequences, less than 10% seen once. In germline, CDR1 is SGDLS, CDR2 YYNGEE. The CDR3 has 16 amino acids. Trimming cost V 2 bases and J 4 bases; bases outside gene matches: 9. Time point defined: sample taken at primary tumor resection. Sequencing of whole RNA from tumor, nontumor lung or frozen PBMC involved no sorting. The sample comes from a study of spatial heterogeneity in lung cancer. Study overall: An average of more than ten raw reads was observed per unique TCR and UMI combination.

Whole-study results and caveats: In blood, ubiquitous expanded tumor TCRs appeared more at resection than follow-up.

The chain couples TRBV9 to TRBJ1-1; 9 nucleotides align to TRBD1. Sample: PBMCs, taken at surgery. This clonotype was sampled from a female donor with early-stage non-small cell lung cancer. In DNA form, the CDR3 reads TGTGCCAGCAGCGTCCGGGGGGACAGGGTCGGCACTGAAGCTTTCTTT. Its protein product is CASSVRGDRVGTEAFF.